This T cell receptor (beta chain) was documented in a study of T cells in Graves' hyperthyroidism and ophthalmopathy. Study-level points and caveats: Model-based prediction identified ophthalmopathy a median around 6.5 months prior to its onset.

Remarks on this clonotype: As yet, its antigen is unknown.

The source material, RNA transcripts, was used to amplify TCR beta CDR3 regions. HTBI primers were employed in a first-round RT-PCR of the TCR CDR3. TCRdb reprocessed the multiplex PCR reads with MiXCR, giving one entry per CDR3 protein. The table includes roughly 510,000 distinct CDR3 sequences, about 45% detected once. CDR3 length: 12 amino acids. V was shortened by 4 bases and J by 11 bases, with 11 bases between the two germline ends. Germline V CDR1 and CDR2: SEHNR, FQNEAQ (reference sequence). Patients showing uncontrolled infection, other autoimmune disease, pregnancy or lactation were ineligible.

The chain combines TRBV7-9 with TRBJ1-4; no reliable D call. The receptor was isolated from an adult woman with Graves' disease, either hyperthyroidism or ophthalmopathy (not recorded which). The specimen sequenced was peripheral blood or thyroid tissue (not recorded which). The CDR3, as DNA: TGTGCCAGCAGCTCTAGCGCGGAGAAACTGTTTTTT. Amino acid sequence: CASSSSAEKLFF.